This note documents a single TCR beta chain sequence. Its antigen is unidentified. Researchers made TCR beta libraries by using iRepertoire HTBI primers and running Arm-PCR on CDR3 regions. TCRdb reanalysed the multiplex PCR reads using MiXCR and keeps one entry per CDR3 protein. The sample carries roughly 420,000 distinct CDR3 sequences, around 15% recorded once. This sample stems from a study of regulatory T cells in long-lasting Graves disease. Study-level findings and limits: TRBV28, TRBJ1-2 and TRBJ2-5 were favored in persistent disease. Accuracy was perhaps lowered by the small sample size.

Germline V lookup: CDR1 SEHNR, CDR2 FQNEAQ (reference sequence). V lost 5 bases to trimming and J lost 10 bases, with 15 bases between them. The CDR3 is made up of 14 amino acids. As for time point: newly diagnosed GD, antithyroid drugs for less than 3 months. Isolated PBMC RNA provided the starting material for the TCR library. These same data were also listed under a study on T cells in Graves' hyperthyroidism and ophthalmopathy. In that study: Subjects aged 18 to 65 presented with newly diagnosed hyperthyroidism of less than 2 months' duration. TCR CDR3 underwent first-round RT-PCR with the HTBI primer set.

This chain joins TRBV7-9 and TRBJ1-6; possible D gene TRBD1, 5 bases. Sequenced here: peripheral blood mononuclear cells (PBMCs), sampled at new diagnosis, from a patient treated with antithyroid drugs. This sequence originates from a woman aged 45-60 years with Graves disease. The CDR3 sequence: CASSRGGSGSPLHF. CDR3 nucleotides: TGTGCCAGCAGCCGGGGGGGGAGCGGCTCACCCCTCCACTTT. The full variable domain, in which reference TRBV7-9 and TRBJ1-6 provide the parts outside the CDR3, is DTGVSQNPRHKITKRGQNVTFRCDPISEHNRLYWYRQTLGQGPEFLTYFQNEAQLEKSRLLSDRFSAERPKGSFSTLEIQRTEQGDSAMYLCASSRGGSGSPLHFGNGTRLTVT.